These T cell receptor beta chains were read from a single sample in a study of shared clonotypes between healthy human individuals. The table came from immunoSEQ multiplex PCR; TCRdb's copy has only in-frame clones and leaves some out. Seen here are 95,000 to 120,000 clones, approximately 70% observed once, and the top ten hold about 26%. Sequencing used memory CD8+ T cells sorted from blood. These receptors were obtained from a woman in her twenties or thirties in good health. Both conserved end residues are part of each CDR3. The D gene is left open where the match is weak. A row's size may be missing; if present it is once, few, many or a size class.

v_gene: TRBV5-1; d_gene: TRBD1; abundance: -; j_gene: TRBJ1-2; CDR3nt: TGCGCCAGCAGCTGGGGGACCCAGGGGGATGGCTACACCTTC; CDR3aa: CASSWGTQGDGYTF
v_gene: TRBV7-9; d_gene: -; abundance: -; j_gene: TRBJ2-1; CDR3nt: TGTGCCAGCAGCCCTCGGGGTGGGAGCTCCTACAATGAGCAGTTCTTC; CDR3aa: CASSPRGGSSYNEQFF
v_gene: TRBV11-2; d_gene: -; abundance: few; j_gene: TRBJ2-7; CDR3nt: TGTGCCAGCCGGGGGCGTGAGCAGTACTTC; CDR3aa: CASRGREQYF
v_gene: TRBV10-3; d_gene: -; abundance: once; j_gene: TRBJ1-2; CDR3nt: TGTGCCATCAGTGATGAGGGGCGCTTTGTTAACTATGGCTACACCTTC; CDR3aa: CAISDEGRFVNYGYTF
v_gene: TRBV9; d_gene: TRBD1; abundance: -; j_gene: TRBJ2-3; CDR3nt: TGTGCCAGCAGCGTAGGAGGGACAGGGATAGATACGCAGTATTTT; CDR3aa: CASSVGGTGIDTQYF
v_gene: TRBV27; d_gene: -; abundance: -; j_gene: TRBJ1-1; CDR3nt: TGTGCCAGCAGTTCGACCCCGGGGTACTTGAACACTGAAGCTTTCTTT; CDR3aa: CASSSTPGYLNTEAFF
v_gene: TRBV15; d_gene: -; abundance: -; j_gene: TRBJ2-6; CDR3nt: TGTGCCACCAGCAGAGCCCGCTCTGGGGCCAACGTCCTGACTTTC; CDR3aa: CATSRARSGANVLTF
v_gene: TRBV5-6; d_gene: -; abundance: -; j_gene: TRBJ2-7; CDR3nt: TGTGCCAGCAGCTCTCCTGGGGCGGGCATGTACTACGAGCAGTACTTC; CDR3aa: CASSSPGAGMYYEQYF
v_gene: TRBV28; d_gene: -; abundance: -; j_gene: TRBJ1-5; CDR3nt: TGTGCCAGCAGACTCCAGGGAAATCAGCCCCAGCATTTT; CDR3aa: CASRLQGNQPQHF
v_gene: TRBV28; d_gene: TRBD2; abundance: -; j_gene: TRBJ2-7; CDR3nt: TGTGCCAGCAGTTTAGGGGGGCTAGCGGGAGGCGGCAGGCAGTACTTC; CDR3aa: CASSLGGLAGGGRQYF
v_gene: TRBV6-4; d_gene: -; abundance: -; j_gene: TRBJ2-1; CDR3nt: TGTGCCAGCAGTGAATCGCTAGACTCCAATGAGCAGTTCTTC; CDR3aa: CASSESLDSNEQFF
v_gene: TRBV5-1; d_gene: -; abundance: -; j_gene: TRBJ2-7; CDR3nt: TGCGCCAGCAGCTTGGACAGCAAATACGAGCAGTACTTC; CDR3aa: CASSLDSKYEQYF
v_gene: TRBV6-5; d_gene: -; abundance: many; j_gene: TRBJ2-7; CDR3nt: TGTGCCAGCAGTTCCGGACTTCTTGGCGAGCAGTACTTC; CDR3aa: CASSSGLLGEQYF
v_gene: TRBV29-1; d_gene: -; abundance: -; j_gene: TRBJ1-2; CDR3nt: TGCAGCGGTCTGGGACTGGGGGGTGGAGGCTACACCTTC; CDR3aa: CSGLGLGGGGYTF
v_gene: TRBV7-2; d_gene: -; abundance: -; j_gene: TRBJ2-2; CDR3nt: TGTGCCAGCAGCTTGGCTGTCACTACCGGGGAGCTGTTTTTT; CDR3aa: CASSLAVTTGELFF
v_gene: TRBV2; d_gene: -; abundance: -; j_gene: TRBJ2-1; CDR3nt: TGTGCCAGCAGTGAAAATCTAGTAGGGGGTGAGCAGTTCTTC; CDR3aa: CASSENLVGGEQFF
v_gene: TRBV5-4; d_gene: TRBD2; abundance: -; j_gene: TRBJ2-3; CDR3nt: TGTGCCAGCAGCTTGGAGAGGCCGGGAGGGTCCACAGATACGCAGTATTTT; CDR3aa: CASSLERPGGSTDTQYF
v_gene: TRBV10-2; d_gene: TRBD1; abundance: -; j_gene: TRBJ1-4; CDR3nt: TGCGCCAGCAGTGAGGGCCCATTAATTACAGGGGGCGAGGCTGAAAAACTGTTTTTT; CDR3aa: CASSEGPLITGGEAEKLFF
v_gene: TRBV28; d_gene: TRBD2; abundance: -; j_gene: TRBJ2-7; CDR3nt: TGTGCCAGCAGTGGTCTCAGCGGGATTCGAAACGAGCAGTACTTC; CDR3aa: CASSGLSGIRNEQYF
v_gene: TRBV4-1; d_gene: -; abundance: -; j_gene: TRBJ1-2; CDR3nt: TGCGCCAGCAGCCACCTAAGTTTATGGGGTTATGGCTACACCTTC; CDR3aa: CASSHLSLWGYGYTF
v_gene: TRBV6-5; d_gene: -; abundance: -; j_gene: TRBJ2-7; CDR3nt: TGTGCCAGCAGTTACTCGAGGTGGGCAGTCTACGAGCAGTACTTC; CDR3aa: CASSYSRWAVYEQYF
v_gene: TRBV27; d_gene: -; abundance: -; j_gene: TRBJ1-2; CDR3nt: TGTGCCAGCAGCTCGACAGGACCATATGGCTACACCTTC; CDR3aa: CASSSTGPYGYTF
v_gene: TRBV6-4; d_gene: -; abundance: many; j_gene: TRBJ1-2; CDR3nt: TGTGCCAGCAGTGACTTGGAGGGATCTGATGGCTACACCTTC; CDR3aa: CASSDLEGSDGYTF
v_gene: TRBV6-4; d_gene: -; abundance: -; j_gene: TRBJ1-4; CDR3nt: TGTGCCAGCAGTGACTCGGACGGGAAAAAACTGTTTTTT; CDR3aa: CASSDSDGKKLFF
v_gene: TRBV5-1; d_gene: TRBD1; abundance: -; j_gene: TRBJ1-4; CDR3nt: TGCGCCAGCAGCTTGGGGACAGGGAGCGAAAAACTGTTTTTT; CDR3aa: CASSLGTGSEKLFF
v_gene: TRBV14; d_gene: TRBD2; abundance: -; j_gene: TRBJ2-7; CDR3nt: TGTGCCAGCAGCCGCCGCGGCGGGAGGGCCGGGGAGCAGTACTTC; CDR3aa: CASSRRGGRAGEQYF
v_gene: TRBV6-7; d_gene: -; abundance: -; j_gene: TRBJ2-1; CDR3nt: TGTGCCAGCACCTCACCCACCGGCGCCGGTGAGCAGTTCTTC; CDR3aa: CASTSPTGAGEQFF
v_gene: TRBV4-1; d_gene: -; abundance: many; j_gene: TRBJ2-3; CDR3nt: TGCGCCAGCAGCCTTCACCGAGGTCCAGATACGCAGTATTTT; CDR3aa: CASSLHRGPDTQYF
v_gene: TRBV14; d_gene: -; abundance: -; j_gene: TRBJ1-2; CDR3nt: TGTGCCAGCAGCTTAGACGGCCATGGCTACACCTTC; CDR3aa: CASSLDGHGYTF
v_gene: TRBV28; d_gene: -; abundance: many; j_gene: TRBJ2-7; CDR3nt: TGTGCCAGCAGTTTCACCGGTTACTACGAGCAGTACTTC; CDR3aa: CASSFTGYYEQYF